The clone carrying this T cell receptor (beta chain) has more than one count but fewer than ten. The antigen is unknown. The record originates from a study of CD8+ T cells in alopecia areata. Whole-study findings and limits: Lesional scalp displayed greater clonality than normal scalp, most notably in alopecia totalis/universalis. Among patients, TCR sharing was less clear than in mice, a difference possibly due in part to HLA diversity in the patient population.

PBMCs provided sorted CD4+ and CD8+ T cells. The germline gives CDR1 MNHEY, CDR2 SMNVEV (reference sequence). Trimming removed 0 bases from V and 7 bases from J, with 10 bases in between. This CDR3 has 13 residues. It was cDNA, reverse transcribed from extracted RNA, that served as the sequencing template. Produced via immunoSEQ multiplex PCR; TCRdb's table is partial and in-frame only. The data hold 110,000 to 150,000 clones, with more than 55% observed a single time. The V and J genes are TRBV27 and TRBJ2-7, with D possibly matching TRBD1 (6 bases). Sample: CD8+ T cells sorted from blood. The source is a human donor in good health. CDR3 bases: TGTGCCAGCAGTTTATCCAGAGGGGGAGAGCAGTACTTC. Protein sequence: CASSLSRGGEQYF.